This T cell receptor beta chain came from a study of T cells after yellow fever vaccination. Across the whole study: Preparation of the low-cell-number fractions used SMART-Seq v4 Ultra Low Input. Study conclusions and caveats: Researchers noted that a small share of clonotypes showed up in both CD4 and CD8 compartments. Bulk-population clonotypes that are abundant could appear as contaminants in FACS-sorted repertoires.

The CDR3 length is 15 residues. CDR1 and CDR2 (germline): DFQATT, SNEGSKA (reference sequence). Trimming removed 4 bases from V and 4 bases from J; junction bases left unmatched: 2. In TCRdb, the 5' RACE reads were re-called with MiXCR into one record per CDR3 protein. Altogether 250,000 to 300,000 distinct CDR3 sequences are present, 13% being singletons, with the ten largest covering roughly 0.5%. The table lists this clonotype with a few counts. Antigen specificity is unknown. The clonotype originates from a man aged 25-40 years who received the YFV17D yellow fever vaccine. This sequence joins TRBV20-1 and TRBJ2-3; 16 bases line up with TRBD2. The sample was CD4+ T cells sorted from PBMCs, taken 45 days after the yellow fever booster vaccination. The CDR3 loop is CSAKGLAGGPDTQYF. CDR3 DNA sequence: TGCAGTGCTAAGGGACTAGCGGGAGGGCCAGATACGCAGTATTTT.